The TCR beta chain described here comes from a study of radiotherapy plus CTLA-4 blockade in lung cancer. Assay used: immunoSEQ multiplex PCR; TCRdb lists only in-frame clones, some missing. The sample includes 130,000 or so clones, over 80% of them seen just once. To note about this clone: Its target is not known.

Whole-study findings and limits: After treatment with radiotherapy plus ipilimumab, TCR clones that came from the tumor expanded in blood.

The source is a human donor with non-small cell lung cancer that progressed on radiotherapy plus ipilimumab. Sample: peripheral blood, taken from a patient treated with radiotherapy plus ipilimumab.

This CDR3 reads CASSTAGGLTGEQFF. CDR3 nucleotides: TGTGCCAGCAGTACAGCGGGAGGTTTGACTGGCGAGCAGTTCTTC. V usage is TRBV6-5 and J usage is TRBJ2-1, with 9 bases aligning to TRBD2. V lost 5 bases to trimming and J lost 10 bases; unmatched junction nucleotides: 12. CDR3 length: 15 amino acids. The germline V gene encodes CDR1 MNHEY and CDR2 SVGAGI.